A selection of T cell receptor beta chains follows, all from one sample in a study of T cell changes during pregnancy in multiple sclerosis. Clones were sequenced by immunoSEQ multiplex PCR, and TCRdb holds only the in-frame ones, with some missing. Of fewer than 70,000 clones listed, around 93% are singletons. Sequencing used peripheral blood, obtained in the second trimester of pregnancy. The receptor set was obtained from a female donor in good health, enrolled as a control in a pregnancy study. CDR3s include the opening cysteine and the closing phenylalanine or tryptophan. The D gene is left open where the match is weak. The listing skips clone size in some rows; elsewhere it reads once, few, many or a size class.

J gene	V gene	D gene	clone size	CDR3 DNA	CDR3 protein
TRBJ1-2	TRBV14	-	-	TGTGCCAGCAGCCAATCTCCAGGGGCAGGAAGCTATGGCTACACCTTC	CASSQSPGAGSYGYTF
TRBJ2-1	TRBV6-6	-	-	TGTGCGGGGCGGTCAACCCCCTATGAGCAGTTCTTC	CAGRSTPYEQFF
TRBJ2-5	TRBV4-1	TRBD2	-	TGCGCCAGCAGCCCCGGAAGCCGTAGCGGGATTTTGGAGACCCAGTACTTC	CASSPGSRSGILETQYF
TRBJ2-7	TRBV30	TRBD2	once	TGTGCCTGGAGTGTAATACGCGGGGGTCCCTACGAGCAGTACTTC	CAWSVIRGGPYEQYF
TRBJ1-4	TRBV11-2	-	-	TGTGCCAGCAGCTTAGGGGTTGGAGATGAAAAACTGTTTTTT	CASSLGVGDEKLFF
TRBJ2-7	TRBV7-2	-	-	TGTGCCAGCAGCCGCCTCATTCAGGACGAGCAGTACTTC	CASSRLIQDEQYF
TRBJ2-3	TRBV11-3	TRBD2	-	TGTGCCAGCAGCTCCCCCAGCCTAGCGGGCCGCACAGATACGCAGTATTTT	CASSSPSLAGRTDTQYF
TRBJ2-7	TRBV4-2	TRBD2	-	TGTGCCAGCAGTCTTAATAGCGGGCCTTTTTACGAGCAGTACTTC	CASSLNSGPFYEQYF
TRBJ1-2	TRBV18	-	-	TGTGCCAGCTCACCCCGACAGACCTATGGCTACACCTTC	CASSPRQTYGYTF
TRBJ2-5	TRBV29-1	-	-	TGCAGCGTTGAAGATGTCAGGGGCGAGACCCAGTACTTC	CSVEDVRGETQYF
TRBJ2-7	TRBV20-1	TRBD1	-	TGCAGTGCTCTCGACAGGGGCGAGCAGTACTTC	CSALDRGEQYF
TRBJ2-1	TRBV28	-	-	TGTGCCAGCAGTCCATCGCCGGCAGGGCAGTTCTTC	CASSPSPAGQFF
TRBJ2-7	TRBV27	TRBD1	-	TGTGCCAGCAGTCCAGGACAGGGTATCCCCTACGAGCAGTACTTC	CASSPGQGIPYEQYF
TRBJ1-1	TRBV10-2	TRBD1	-	TGCGCCAGCAGGTTAAACGACAGGGCGGATACTGAAGCTTTCTTT	CASRLNDRADTEAFF
TRBJ2-1	TRBV15	TRBD2	-	TGTGCCACCAGCAGAGAAATAGCGGGGGTAGCAAATGAGCAGTTCTTC	CATSREIAGVANEQFF
TRBJ2-5	TRBV18	-	once	TGTGCCAGCTCACCGCGGGCTCAGGGGGGAGAGACCCAGTACTTC	CASSPRAQGGETQYF
TRBJ2-3	TRBV5-4	-	-	TGTGCCAGCAGCTTGGGCACGAGGCGGGATACGCAGTATTTT	CASSLGTRRDTQYF
TRBJ2-7	TRBV7-2	TRBD1	-	TGTGCCAGCAGCCCAGGACAGGGTCTCTTCTCCGAGCAGTACTTC	CASSPGQGLFSEQYF
TRBJ1-2	TRBV5-4	-	-	TGTGCCAGCAGCTCAGGGATGCTGTGGGGCTACACCTTC	CASSSGMLWGYTF
TRBJ2-3	TRBV7-2	-	-	TGTGCCAGCAGCTTAGGGCCAGGGTCTTCCACAGATACGCAGTATTTT	CASSLGPGSSTDTQYF